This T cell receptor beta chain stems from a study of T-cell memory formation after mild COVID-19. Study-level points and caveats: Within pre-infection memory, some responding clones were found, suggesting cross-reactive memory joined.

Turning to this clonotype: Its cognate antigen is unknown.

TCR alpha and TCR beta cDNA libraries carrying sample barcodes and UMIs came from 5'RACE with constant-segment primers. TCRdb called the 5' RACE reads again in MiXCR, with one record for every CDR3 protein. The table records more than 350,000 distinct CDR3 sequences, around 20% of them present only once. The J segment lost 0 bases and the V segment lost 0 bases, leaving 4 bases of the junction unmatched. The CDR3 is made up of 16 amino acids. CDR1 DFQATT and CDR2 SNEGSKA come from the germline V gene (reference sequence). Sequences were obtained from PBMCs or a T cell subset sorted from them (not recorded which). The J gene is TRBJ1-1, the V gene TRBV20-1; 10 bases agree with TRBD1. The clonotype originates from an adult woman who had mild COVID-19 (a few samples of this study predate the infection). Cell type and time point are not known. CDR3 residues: CSARDRGQGMNTEAFF. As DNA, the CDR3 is TGCAGTGCTAGAGATCGGGGACAGGGGATGAACACTGAAGCTTTCTTT.